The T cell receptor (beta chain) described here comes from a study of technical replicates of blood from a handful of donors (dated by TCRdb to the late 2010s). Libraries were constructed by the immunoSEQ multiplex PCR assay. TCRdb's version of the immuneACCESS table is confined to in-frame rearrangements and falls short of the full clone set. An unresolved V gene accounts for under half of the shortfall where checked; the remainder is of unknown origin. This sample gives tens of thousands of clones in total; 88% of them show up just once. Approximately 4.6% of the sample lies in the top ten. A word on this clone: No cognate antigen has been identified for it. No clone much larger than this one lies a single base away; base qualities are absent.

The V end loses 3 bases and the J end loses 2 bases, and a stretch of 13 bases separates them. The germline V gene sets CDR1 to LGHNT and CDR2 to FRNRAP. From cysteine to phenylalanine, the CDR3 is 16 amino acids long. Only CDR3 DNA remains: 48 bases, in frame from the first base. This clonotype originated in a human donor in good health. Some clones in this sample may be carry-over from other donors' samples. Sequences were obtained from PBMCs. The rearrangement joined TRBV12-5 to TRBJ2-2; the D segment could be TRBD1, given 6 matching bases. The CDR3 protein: CASGFGRTANTGELFF. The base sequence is TGTGCTAGTGGTTTTGGTCGGACAGCTAACACCGGGGAGCTGTTTTTT.